This T cell receptor beta chain is drawn from a study of Graves' ophthalmopathy and Graves' hyperthyroidism. At least ten counts were recorded for this clonotype. The CDR3 has 11 amino acids. CDR1 SQVTM and CDR2 ANQGSEA come from the germline V gene. V lost 5 bases to trimming and J lost 7 bases, with 12 bases between them. The sequenced template was RNA, covering the TCR beta CDR3 region. An initial RT-PCR round employing HTBI primers preceded a second-round multiplex PCR. TCRdb processed the multiplex PCR reads anew with MiXCR; each CDR3 protein has one entry. The sample includes almost 750,000 distinct CDR3 sequences, 40% of them seen just once.

The chain joins TRBV29-1 to TRBJ2-7; TRBD1 or TRBD2 may be the D gene (6 bases each). This receptor was obtained from an adult man with Graves' ophthalmopathy. Sequencing was carried out using peripheral blood. CDR3 loop: CSVKGGGEQYF. For the CDR3, the DNA is TGCAGCGTTAAAGGAGGGGGGGAGCAGTACTTC.